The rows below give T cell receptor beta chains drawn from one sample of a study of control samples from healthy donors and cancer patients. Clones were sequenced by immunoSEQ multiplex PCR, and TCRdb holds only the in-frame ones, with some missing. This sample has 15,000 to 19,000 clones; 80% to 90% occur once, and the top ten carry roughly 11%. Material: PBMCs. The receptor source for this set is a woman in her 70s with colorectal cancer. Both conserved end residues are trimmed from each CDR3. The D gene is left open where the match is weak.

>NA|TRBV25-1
ASSVRGNEKLF
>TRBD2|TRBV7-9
ASSPGTSGFWTQY
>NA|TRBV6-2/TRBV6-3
ASSYDRNSYEQY
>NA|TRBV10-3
AISEGRMNTEAF
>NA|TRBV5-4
ASSVLGTQY
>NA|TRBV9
ASSVDSQKTQY
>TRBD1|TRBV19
ASSIRGSQGVAYEQY
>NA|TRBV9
ASSVVASSTDTQY
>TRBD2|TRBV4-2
ASSRAGLAWDQETQY
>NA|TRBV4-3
ASSQSSDLPNEQF
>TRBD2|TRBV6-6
ASSSASGTYEQY
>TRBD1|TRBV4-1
ASSQDRGDRATF
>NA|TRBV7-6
ASSRGAGLYNSPLH
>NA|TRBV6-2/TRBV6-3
ASSSPETANYGYT
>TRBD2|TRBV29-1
SVPPVAGGVYNEQF
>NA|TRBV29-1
SVLGYEQY
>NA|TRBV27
ASSFKETQY
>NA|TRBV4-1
ASSQEGSLGVLD
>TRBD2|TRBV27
ASTTPGLAGNEQF
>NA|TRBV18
ASSLPGPVGEKLF
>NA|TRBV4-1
ASSQPGRANYGYT
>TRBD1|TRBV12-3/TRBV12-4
ASSLGGQALH
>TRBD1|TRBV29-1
SVTKTGVNIQY